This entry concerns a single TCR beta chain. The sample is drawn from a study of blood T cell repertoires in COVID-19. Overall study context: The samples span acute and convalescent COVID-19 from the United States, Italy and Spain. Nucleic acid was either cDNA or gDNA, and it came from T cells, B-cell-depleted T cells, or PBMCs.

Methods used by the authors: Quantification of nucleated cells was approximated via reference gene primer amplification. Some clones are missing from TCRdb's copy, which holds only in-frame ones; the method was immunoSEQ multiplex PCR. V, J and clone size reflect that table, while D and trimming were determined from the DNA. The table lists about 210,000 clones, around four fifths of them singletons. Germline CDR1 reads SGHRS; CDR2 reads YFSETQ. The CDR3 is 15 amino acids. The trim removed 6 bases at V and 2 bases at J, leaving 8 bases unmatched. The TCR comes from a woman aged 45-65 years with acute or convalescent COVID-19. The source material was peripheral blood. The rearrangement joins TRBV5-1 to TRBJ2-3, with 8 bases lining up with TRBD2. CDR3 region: CASTEVAGITDTQYF. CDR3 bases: TGCGCCAGCACCGAGGTAGCGGGGATCACAGATACGCAGTATTTT.